This entry lists 26 T cell receptor beta chains sequenced from one sample in a study of a mutant IDH1 vaccine in newly diagnosed glioma. The sample's time point: baseline, week 1 (first vaccination visit). The sample's treatment: pre-vaccination baseline after standard-of-care therapy. Produced via immunoSEQ multiplex PCR; TCRdb's table is partial and in-frame only. The data contain around 87,000 clones, 83% of them singletons. Material: PBMCs, obtained from a glioma patient treated with radiotherapy, temozolomide or both. These receptor sequences come from a woman aged 50 to 60 with glioma.

The chain couples TRBV6-5 to TRBJ2-3, with a tentative D call TRBD1 (5 bases). Germline assignment: CDR1 MNHEY and CDR2 SVGAGI. Trimming took off 7 bases at V and 6 bases at J, with 8 bases between the two ends. The CDR3 loop spans 11 amino acids. In DNA, the CDR3 is TGTGCCAGCACCAGGGCGGATACGCAGTATTTT. It encodes CASTRADTQYF.

J is TRBJ1-2 and V is TRBV5-4; no clear D gene. The CDR3 is 15 residues long. Trimming took 4 bases from V and 4 from J, leaving 17 bases between them. Germline CDR1 SGHNT, CDR2 YYREEE (reference sequence). For the CDR3, the DNA is TGTGCCAGCAGCGTTCCGGGTCAAAGGCCCTATGGCTACACCTTC. Its protein is CASSVPGQRPYGYTF.

The chain links TRBV7-2 to TRBJ2-7, with 9 bases fitting TRBD1. The CDR3 totals 17 residues. V trimming: 5 bases; J trimming: 4 bases; junction bases outside the gene matches: 15. The germline CDR1 and CDR2 sequences are SGHTA and FQGNSA. Written as DNA, the CDR3 is TGTGCCAGCAGCCGGTCCCCCCCAACAGGGGGCGGGTACGAGCAGTACTTC. Protein product: CASSRSPPTGGGYEQYF.

This chain links TRBV5-1 with TRBJ2-7; possible D gene TRBD1, 6 bases. Trimming cost V 5 bases and J 3 bases, with 18 bases left between them. The germline CDR1 and CDR2 sequences are SGHRS and YFSETQ. This CDR3 has 15 residues. CDR3 DNA: TGCGCCAGCAGAGTGGGGGACAACCAGCACTACGAGCAGTACTTC. Protein sequence: CASRVGDNQHYEQYF.

This clone was seen only a few times. This sequence joins TRBV18 and TRBJ1-2; tentatively, D is TRBD1 (6 bases). Germline CDR1 KGHSH, CDR2 LQKENI. The CDR3 covers 14 residues. V was shortened by 0 bases and J by 4 bases, with 9 bases between the two germline ends. The CDR3 spells CASSPPGGLYGYTF. The CDR3 nucleotides are TGTGCCAGCTCACCACCGGGGGGGCTCTATGGCTACACCTTC.

J is TRBJ1-2 and V is TRBV9, with 9 nucleotides matching TRBD1. V shed 3 bases and J 7 bases; nucleotides not matched to a gene: 13. Germline assignment: CDR1 SGDLS and CDR2 YYNGEE. CDR3 length equals 16 residues. The CDR3 coding sequence is TGTGCCAGCAGCGGGGGACAGGGCCCCTCGTTTGGTGGCTACACCTTC. Amino acid sequence: CASSGGQGPSFGGYTF.

The V call is TRBV7-9, the J call TRBJ2-2; D is unresolved. The CDR3 is 12 amino acids. Per germline, CDR1 SEHNR and CDR2 FQNEAQ (reference sequence). Deletions cut 3 bases from V and 8 bases from J, with 7 bases between. The CDR3, as DNA: TGTGCCAGCAGCTTTCAGGAAGGGGAGCTGTTTTTT. As protein: CASSFQEGELFF.

The chain carries TRBV5-1 and TRBJ2-7; perhaps TRBD2 as D (5 bases). The CDR3 has 17 residues. From germline, CDR1 is SGHRS and CDR2 YFSETQ. Trimming shortened V by 2 bases and J by 0 bases, and 18 bases separated the two germline ends. The CDR3, as DNA: TGCGCCAGCAGCTTTGGATTCAGCGGTAGGAGCTCCTACGAGCAGTACTTC. This codes for CASSFGFSGRSSYEQYF.

J is TRBJ1-2 and V is TRBV4-1; D possibly corresponds to TRBD1 (6 bases). This CDR3 has 14 residues. CDR1 and CDR2 from the germline V gene are MGHRA and YSYEKL. Trimming took off 2 bases at V and 8 bases at J, with 15 bases between the two ends. The CDR3 DNA is TGCGCCAGCAGCCAAATCGGGGGGGCGCGGGGCTACACCTTC. Residues: CASSQIGGARGYTF.

The genes are TRBV5-1 and TRBJ2-1, with D unresolved. Germline CDR1 SGHRS, CDR2 YFSETQ. V was shortened by 2 bases and J by 0 bases, with 9 bases between the two germline ends. The CDR3 spans 15 residues. The CDR3 region has the DNA TGCGCCAGCAGCTTTACCCGGCCCTCCTACAATGAGCAGTTCTTC. Its protein product is CASSFTRPSYNEQFF.

V and J are TRBV9 and TRBJ1-1; D not resolved. The germline gives CDR1 SGDLS, CDR2 YYNGEE. The CDR3 runs 14 residues. V lost 0 bases to trimming and J lost 1 base, with 7 bases between them. The CDR3 reads CASSVEQTNTEAFF. The CDR3 bases are TGTGCCAGCAGCGTAGAACAGACGAACACTGAAGCTTTCTTT.

This clone is medium-sized in the sample. The chain recombines TRBV28 with TRBJ2-7; a weak D match, TRBD1 (6 bases). The CDR3 is 12 residues long. Per germline, CDR1 MDHEN and CDR2 SYDVKM. The V and J ends lost 4 bases and 6 bases respectively, with 10 bases between them. The CDR3 coding sequence is TGTGCCAGCAGTTCCGGGACACCCGAGCAGTACTTC. Amino acids: CASSSGTPEQYF.

This rearrangement joins TRBV19 to TRBJ1-5; D is undetermined. Germline values: CDR1 LNHDA, CDR2 SQIVND (reference sequence). This CDR3 has 14 amino acids. The V end was cut by 3 bases, the J end by 5 bases, with 11 bases between. The CDR3 region is CASSIGQFYQPQHF. CDR3 in DNA: TGTGCCAGTAGTATCGGGCAGTTTTATCAGCCCCAGCATTTT.

The chain combines TRBV6-5 with TRBJ1-1, with a possible D match to TRBD1 (6 bases). V was pared by 4 bases and J by 4 bases, with 19 bases between. The CDR3 length is 16 residues. CDR1 is MNHEY and CDR2 is SVGAGI in the germline V gene. The CDR3 DNA reads TGTGCCAGCAGTTCATACGGGAGGGGGTTCGGCACTGAAGCTTTCTTT. Translation: CASSSYGRGFGTEAFF.

V is TRBV5-4 and J is TRBJ2-7; a weak D match, TRBD1 (6 bases). The V end was cut by 4 bases, the J end by 2 bases, with 16 bases between. Germline CDR1 SGHNT, CDR2 YYREEE (reference sequence). This CDR3 comprises 15 residues. The CDR3 DNA is TGTGCCAGCAGCGCCGGACAGTTGGGGCCCTACGAGCAGTACTTC. This gives the protein CASSAGQLGPYEQYF.

The J gene is TRBJ1-1, the V gene TRBV29-1; D may be TRBD1 (5 bases). The CDR3 extends over 13 amino acids. Trimming took off 0 bases at V and 5 bases at J, with 10 bases between the two ends. CDR1 is SQVTM and CDR2 is ANQGSEA in the germline V gene. CDR3 DNA: TGCAGCGTTGAAGAGATGGGGGGGACTGAAGCTTTCTTT. Protein product: CSVEEMGGTEAFF.

The chain carries TRBV4-1 and TRBJ1-6; 8 nucleotides line up with TRBD1. This CDR3 has 16 amino acids. Germline trimming cut 0 bases from V and 7 bases from J; bases unmatched to any gene: 5. CDR1 is MGHRA, CDR2 YSYEKL, per germline. The CDR3 DNA follows: TGCGCCAGCAGCCAAGATCGAAGACAGGGGAATTCACCCCTCCACTTT. It translates to CASSQDRRQGNSPLHF.

The chain is built from TRBV5-1 and TRBJ1-5; the D is unclear. Deletions cut 0 bases from V and 3 bases from J, with 7 bases between. Germline V CDR1 and CDR2: SGHRS, YFSETQ. The CDR3 contains 14 residues. The CDR3 here is CASSLGSNNQPQHF. The CDR3 DNA follows: TGCGCCAGCAGCTTGGGGTCTAACAATCAGCCCCAGCATTTT.

This chain joins TRBV7-2 and TRBJ1-5; the D is unclear. Between the trimmed V and J ends, which lost 4 bases and 6 bases, there was a span of 10 bases. The length of the CDR3 is 13 residues. CDR1 SGHTA and CDR2 FQGNSA come from the germline V gene. The CDR3 here is CASSYQERQPQHF. DNA for the CDR3: TGTGCCAGCAGCTACCAAGAACGTCAGCCCCAGCATTTT.

The chain carries TRBV6-6 and TRBJ1-3, with D possibly being TRBD1 (5 bases). Germline lookup yields CDR1 MNHNY and CDR2 SVGAGI (reference sequence). This CDR3 is 15 amino acids long. V was shortened by 2 bases and J by 3 bases, with 11 bases between the two germline ends. As DNA, the CDR3 is TGTGCCAGCAGTTACCAGGGCCTGGGTGGAAACACCATATATTTT. This encodes CASSYQGLGGNTIYF.

The rearrangement joins TRBV14 to TRBJ1-6, with D possibly TRBD1 on 5 matching bases. CDR1 and CDR2 from the germline V gene are SGHDN and FVKESK. V lost 3 bases and J 3 bases, leaving 12 bases between the germline ends. The CDR3 is 16 residues long. Here the CDR3 DNA reads TGTGCCAGCAGCCAGGCGGGGGGATTCTATAATTCACCCCTCCACTTT. It codes for CASSQAGGFYNSPLHF. The whole variable domain, remainder taken from reference TRBV14 and TRBJ1-6, is EAGVTQFPSHSVIEKGQTVTLRCDPISGHDNLYWYRRVMGKEIKFLLHFVKESKQDESGMPNNRFLAERTGGTYSTLKVQPAELEDSGVYFCASSQAGGFYNSPLHFGNGTRLTVT.

This clone was picked up one time. This rearrangement joins TRBV15 to TRBJ2-1, with a possible D match to TRBD1 (6 bases). This CDR3 comprises 16 residues. Trimming pared 8 bases from V and 2 bases from J, leaving 19 bases between. From germline, CDR1 is LNHNV and CDR2 YYDKDF (reference sequence). CDR3 DNA sequence: TGTGCCACCCATAACCGTGGGACATTCACCTACAATGAGCAGTTCTTC. Encoded protein: CATHNRGTFTYNEQFF.

The chain has TRBV28 and TRBJ1-2; D gene uncertain. This CDR3 comprises 13 residues. V was shortened by 2 bases and J by 4 bases, with 8 bases between the two germline ends. CDR1 is MDHEN and CDR2 is SYDVKM in the germline V gene. The CDR3 protein is CASSLRAIYGYTF. The CDR3 DNA is TGTGCCAGCAGTTTACGGGCGATCTATGGCTACACCTTC.

J is TRBJ2-4 and V is TRBV9, with 8 bases matching TRBD1. The J segment lost 5 bases and the V segment lost 5 bases, leaving 6 bases of the junction unmatched. Germline V lookup: CDR1 SGDLS, CDR2 YYNGEE. The CDR3 totals 14 residues. CDR3: CASSVRDRQNIQYF. DNA for the CDR3: TGTGCCAGCAGTGTTCGGGACAGGCAAAACATTCAGTACTTC.

This clone was seen only once. This sequence joins TRBV12-5 and TRBJ2-7; D is possibly TRBD1 (6 bases). The CDR3 has 15 residues. Per germline, CDR1 LGHNT and CDR2 FRNRAP. Between the trimmed V and J ends, which lost 3 bases and 3 bases, there was a span of 15 bases. CDR3 sequence (DNA): TGTGCTAGTGGTTTCTCAGGGGCGTCTCTCTACGAGCAGTACTTC. Residues: CASGFSGASLYEQYF.

The chain couples TRBV6-5 to TRBJ1-1; unclear D gene. The CDR3 consists of 13 residues. Germline CDR1 reads MNHEY; CDR2 reads SVGAGI. Trimming shortened V by 6 bases and J by 1 base, and 9 bases separated the two germline ends. Here the CDR3 reads CASRSIPNTEAFF. The CDR3, as DNA: TGTGCCAGCAGGTCGATACCGAACACTGAAGCTTTCTTT.